One and the same sample provided the 30 T cell receptor beta chains below, sequenced in a study of blood T cell repertoires in COVID-19. Method: immunoSEQ multiplex PCR; TCRdb's copy keeps in-frame clones and lacks some. This sample has 70,000 to 85,000 clones, with roughly 90% found just once. Sequenced sample: peripheral blood. The receptors derive from a woman in her forties or fifties with active or convalescent COVID-19.

The chain couples TRBV5-1 to TRBJ2-1, with D perhaps TRBD1 (5 bases). The CDR3 contains 16 residues. CDR1 SGHRS and CDR2 YFSETQ come from the germline V gene. Between the trimmed V and J ends, which lost 0 bases and 1 base, there was a span of 11 bases. The CDR3 bases are TGCGCCAGCAGCTTGGGGGGCCTAGGGTCCTACAATGAGCAGTTCTTC. It specifies CASSLGGLGSYNEQFF.

This chain links TRBV7-2 with TRBJ1-1, with D perhaps matching TRBD1 (6 bases). CDR1 SGHTA and CDR2 FQGNSA come from the germline V gene. V lost 3 bases and J lost 9, with 14 bases in between. CDR3 size: 13 residues. CDR3 bases: TGTGCCAGCAGCTTTGGGGGCGTAACTCAAGCTTTCTTT. As protein: CASSFGGVTQAFF.

There are a few counts of this clone. The chain links TRBV27 to TRBJ1-4, with 7 bases lining up with TRBD1. V shed 6 bases and J 7 bases; nucleotides not matched to a gene: 11. The CDR3 runs to 15 residues. Germline V gives CDR1 MNHEY, CDR2 SMNVEV (reference sequence). CDR3 loop: CASSPGTAGGEKLFF. The CDR3 region has the DNA TGTGCCAGCAGCCCCGGGACAGCTGGAGGTGAAAAACTGTTTTTT.

The chain has TRBV9 and TRBJ1-1; D ambiguous. The V gene lost 0 bases and the J gene lost 4 bases, with 7 bases spanning the gap. This CDR3 comprises 13 residues. Germline V lookup: CDR1 SGDLS, CDR2 YYNGEE. The CDR3 region is CASSVGAVTEAFF. The CDR3 nucleotides are TGTGCCAGCAGCGTAGGCGCCGTCACTGAAGCTTTCTTT.

The chain joins TRBV6-2 or TRBV6-3 to TRBJ1-1, with D perhaps matching TRBD1 (5 bases). V lost 2 bases to trimming and J lost 4 bases, with 8 bases between them. The CDR3 extends over 13 amino acids. Per germline, CDR1 MNHEY and CDR2 SVGEGT. The CDR3 reads CASSYGQGTEAFF. CDR3 sequence (DNA): TGTGCCAGCAGTTACGGGCAGGGCACTGAAGCTTTCTTT.

The chain has TRBV2 and TRBJ2-7, with 8 bases matching TRBD1. CDR3 length equals 14 residues. Germline CDR1 SNHLY, CDR2 FYNNEI. The junction had 1 base not matched to a gene; V was cut back by 3 bases and J by 0 bases. CDR3 nucleotides: TGTGCCAGCAGTGAGGACAGGGACTCCTACGAGCAGTACTTC. Translated: CASSEDRDSYEQYF.

The chain joins TRBV9 to TRBJ1-2, with 10 nucleotides matching TRBD1. The V gene's germline CDR1 is SGDLS and CDR2 YYNGEE. The V and J ends lost 3 bases and 3 bases, in that order; junction bases with no gene match: 8. CDR3 length: 16 amino acids. The CDR3 sequence: CASSATTGTGDYGYTF. CDR3 bases: TGTGCCAGCAGCGCTACCACCGGGACAGGGGACTATGGCTACACCTTC.

This chain links TRBV10-3 with TRBJ2-7, with TRBD1 as a possible D gene (6 bases). From germline, CDR1 is ENHRY and CDR2 SYGVKD. V was clipped by 0 bases and J by 3 bases, with 15 bases between them. The CDR3 is made up of 16 amino acids. CDR3 DNA sequence: TGTGCCATCAGTGAGTCGGGATTGGGGGCTCTCTACGAGCAGTACTTC. Amino acids: CAISESGLGALYEQYF.

V usage is TRBV7-2 and J usage is TRBJ1-1; D is possibly TRBD1 (6 bases). Germline-derived CDR1 and CDR2 are SGHTA and FQGNSA. Trimming shortened V by 5 bases and J by 5 bases, and 15 bases separated the two germline ends. This CDR3 spans 14 amino acids. Here the CDR3 reads CASSPIQGRTEAFF. As DNA, the CDR3 is TGTGCCAGCAGCCCGATACAGGGACGGACTGAAGCTTTCTTT.

The CDR3 nucleotides are TGTGCCAGCAGCTTGGGGCTAGCGGGGGTATACGAGCAGTACTTC. Translating gives CASSLGLAGVYEQYF. This chain links TRBV5-5 with TRBJ2-7, with 10 bases aligning to TRBD2. Germline V lookup: CDR1 SGHKS, CDR2 YYEKEE (reference sequence). The CDR3 length is 15 residues. J gave up 4 bases and V 0 bases, and 4 bases lay outside the gene matches.

For this clone: A junction boundary mismatches the germline segment, possibly from a read error. This chain uses TRBV3-1 (or the pseudogene TRBV3-2) with TRBJ2-1; 8 bases line up with TRBD2. This CDR3 has 15 residues. Germline V gene sequence: CDR1 LGHDT, CDR2 YNNKEL (reference sequence). CDR3 amino acids: CASSPPGGPYNEQFF. For the CDR3, the DNA is TGTGCCAGCAGCCCACCGGGGGGGCCCTATAATGAGCAGTTCTTC.

The chain uses TRBV5-5 and TRBJ1-5; D not resolved. Trimming shortened V by 1 base and J by 6 bases, and 8 bases separated the two germline ends. The V gene's germline CDR1 is SGHKS and CDR2 YYEKEE (reference sequence). The CDR3 is 13 residues long. The CDR3 protein is CASSLFPSQPQHF. CDR3 nucleotide sequence: TGTGCCAGCAGCTTGTTCCCGAGTCAGCCCCAGCATTTT.

The V and J genes are TRBV4-3 and TRBJ1-3; no clear D. Germline CDR1 is LGHNA and CDR2 is YSLEER. The germline V and J ends were trimmed by 0 bases and 0 bases, with 12 bases remaining between them. CDR3 length: 17 residues. CDR3 in DNA: TGCGCCAGCAGCCAAGATCCCGGTTCCCGCTCTGGAAACACCATATATTTT. It specifies CASSQDPGSRSGNTIYF.

J is TRBJ2-7 and V is TRBV11-2, with 7 bases lining up with TRBD2. Germline lookup yields CDR1 SGHAT and CDR2 FQNNGV. Unmatched junction bases numbered 7, after V lost 2 bases and J lost 6 bases. The CDR3 sequence is 14 residues long. The CDR3 is CASSLWGGSVEQYF. In nucleotides, the CDR3 is TGTGCCAGCAGCTTATGGGGAGGGTCTGTCGAGCAGTACTTC.

The gene calls are TRBV6-4 and TRBJ2-1; 7 bases agree with TRBD2. The germline gives CDR1 MRHNA, CDR2 SNTAGT. J gave up 0 bases and V 3 bases, and 8 bases lay outside the gene matches. This CDR3 has 17 residues. The CDR3 DNA is TGTGCCAGCAGTGAGGCCGGACTAGACGGCTCCTACAATGAGCAGTTCTTC. Translating it yields CASSEAGLDGSYNEQFF.

The chain uses TRBV10-3 and TRBJ2-2; 10 bases match TRBD2. Trimming took 4 bases from V and 0 from J; bases not matched to a gene: 2. The germline V gene encodes CDR1 ENHRY and CDR2 SYGVKD. This CDR3 is 16 amino acids long. CDR3 sequence (DNA): TGTGCCATCAGTGTAGCGGGGGGCGCGAACACCGGGGAGCTGTTTTTT. As protein: CAISVAGGANTGELFF.

This chain connects TRBV19 to TRBJ1-3; D perhaps matches TRBD1 (5 bases). The CDR3 totals 15 residues. The V and J ends lost 4 bases and 7 bases respectively, with 17 bases between them. Germline values: CDR1 LNHDA, CDR2 SQIVND (reference sequence). CDR3 protein: CASSTPTGDWNTIYF. The CDR3 DNA is TGTGCCAGTAGTACCCCCACAGGAGACTGGAACACCATATATTTT.

The V and J genes are TRBV7-2 and TRBJ1-4; weak D call: TRBD1 (6 bases). V dropped 6 bases and J dropped 7 bases, with 15 bases sitting between them. Germline V lookup: CDR1 SGHTA, CDR2 FQGNSA. CDR3 length equals 14 residues. The CDR3 coding sequence is TGTGCCAGCAGTAGGGGGGGAAGTAGTGAAAAACTGTTTTTT. Translating it yields CASSRGGSSEKLFF.

The chain joins TRBV4-2 to TRBJ2-1, with D maybe TRBD1 (6 bases). The germline V gene has CDR1 LGHNA and CDR2 YNFKEQ. The length of the CDR3 is 12 residues. V lost 4 bases to trimming and J lost 8 bases, with 9 bases between them. The CDR3: CASSPPGDEQFF. CDR3 DNA: TGTGCCAGCAGCCCCCCAGGGGATGAGCAGTTCTTC.

The chain links TRBV6-5 to TRBJ2-1; 7 nucleotides align to TRBD2. CDR3 length: 14 residues. Germline CDR1 reads MNHEY; CDR2 reads SVGAGI. The V gene end was trimmed by 2 bases and the J gene end by 5 bases; junction bases not matched to a gene: 3. CDR3 bases: TGTGCCAGCAGTTACGGCGGGGGTAACAATGAGCAGTTCTTC. Protein sequence: CASSYGGGNNEQFF.

This chain joins TRBV6-5 and TRBJ2-7, with TRBD2 matching over 7 bases. Germline loops: CDR1 MNHEY, CDR2 SVGAGI. V lost 2 bases to trimming and J lost 3 bases; unmatched junction nucleotides: 7. This CDR3 spans 15 amino acids. The CDR3 nucleotides read TGTGCCAGCAGTTACGGGGGGGGACCTTTCTACGAGCAGTACTTC. Translation: CASSYGGGPFYEQYF.

This clone was seen just once. J is TRBJ1-5 and V is TRBV18; 7 bases are shared with TRBD1. This CDR3 has 16 amino acids. V shed 6 bases, J shed 3 bases, and the junction held 11 bases outside the gene matches. Per the germline V gene, CDR1 is KGHSH and CDR2 is LQKENI. CDR3 protein: CASSPGGGLVNQPQHF. CDR3 bases: TGTGCCAGCTCTCCAGGGGGGGGCCTCGTCAATCAGCCCCAGCATTTT.

The chain uses TRBV11-3 and TRBJ2-5; 7 bases map to TRBD1. Germline CDR1 SGHNT, CDR2 YENEEA. The CDR3 consists of 14 residues. Germline trimming cut 2 bases from V and 1 base from J; bases unmatched to any gene: 1. CDR3 protein: CASSLTGVQETQYF. Written as DNA, the CDR3 is TGTGCCAGCAGCTTAACAGGGGTCCAAGAGACCCAGTACTTC.

J is TRBJ1-2 and V is TRBV10-3, with 10 bases identical to TRBD1. J gave up 5 bases and V 5 bases, and 5 bases lay outside the gene matches. The CDR3 runs to 14 residues. CDR1 and CDR2 (germline): ENHRY, SYGVKD. The chain's CDR3 is CAISTTGGGYGYTF. CDR3 DNA: TGTGCCATCAGTACGACAGGGGGCGGATATGGCTACACCTTC.

V and J are TRBV19 and TRBJ2-4; 9 nucleotides match TRBD1. With 6 bases clipped from V and 1 base from J, the junction kept 16 bases outside the gene matches. The CDR3 covers 19 residues. Germline V gene sequence: CDR1 LNHDA, CDR2 SQIVND (reference sequence). CDR3 sequence reads: CASSPGTGGYEVAKNIQYF. In DNA, the CDR3 is TGTGCCAGTAGCCCAGGTACAGGGGGCTATGAGGTGGCCAAAAACATTCAGTACTTC.

V is TRBV4-1 and J is TRBJ1-1; the D gene is possibly TRBD1 (6 bases). V was trimmed by 4 bases and J by 2 bases, leaving 11 bases between them. Germline CDR1 reads MGHRA; CDR2 reads YSYEKL. The CDR3 spans 14 residues. CDR3 sequence reads: CASSPWGLNTEAFF. CDR3 in DNA: TGCGCCAGCAGCCCCTGGGGGCTAAACACTGAAGCTTTCTTT.

The CDR3 DNA reads TGTGCCAGTAGTATAAGGCAGGGTTTCGATAGTCTTCAGCCCCAGCATTTT. Amino acid sequence: CASSIRQGFDSLQPQHF. This chain connects TRBV19 to TRBJ1-5, with D possibly TRBD1 on 5 matching bases. Germline V gene data show CDR1 as LNHDA and CDR2 as SQIVND (reference sequence). This CDR3 comprises 17 residues. The V end lost 2 bases, the J end lost 6 bases, and 20 bases lay between the germline ends.

V usage is TRBV5-8 and J usage is TRBJ1-3; D is perhaps TRBD1 (6 bases). V was shortened by 2 bases and J by 3 bases, with 12 bases between the two germline ends. Germline assignment: CDR1 SGHTS and CDR2 YDEGEE. The CDR3 loop spans 15 amino acids. Written as DNA, the CDR3 is TGTGCCAGCAGCTTTGGCTGGGGGCTTGGAAACACCATATATTTT. It codes for CASSFGWGLGNTIYF.

The chain is built from TRBV27 and TRBJ1-6, with D uncertain. The CDR3 extends over 13 amino acids. Germline CDR1 reads MNHEY; CDR2 reads SMNVEV (reference sequence). V dropped 3 bases and J dropped 6 bases, with 6 bases sitting between them. The CDR3 here is CASSFGSNSPLHF. The CDR3 DNA reads as TGTGCCAGCAGTTTTGGCAGTAATTCACCCCTCCACTTT.

This chain links TRBV30 with TRBJ1-5; TRBD1 agrees at 8 bases. Per germline, CDR1 GTSNPN and CDR2 SVGIG (reference sequence). Trimming cost V 2 bases and J 4 bases; bases outside gene matches: 4. The CDR3 contains 14 residues. The CDR3 DNA reads TGTGCCTGGAGTCCTGGACAGGGAAATCAGCCCCAGCATTTT. Amino acid sequence: CAWSPGQGNQPQHF.